This T cell receptor beta chain is drawn from a study of cytomegalovirus exposure and HLA in healthy donors. Study-wide background: Around 180 million T cells yielded more than 90 million unique TCR beta sequences in earlier analysis. Among the roughly 380 donors who were genotyped, over 70% fell in the genetic ancestry cluster that is associated with self-reported Caucasian donors.

Study conclusions and caveats: Later, an analysis showed that TCR beta chains associated with HLA were more clonally expanded than others that were equally common. The investigators catalogued 150 to 200 TCR beta chains as cytomegalovirus-associated.

Remarks on this clone: Its target is not known.

V dropped 3 bases and J dropped 10 bases, with 22 bases sitting between them. CDR1 is LNHDA, CDR2 SQIVND, per germline (reference sequence). This CDR3 region has 16 residues. The PCR used 60 Vbeta and 13 Jbeta primers. Repertoires were generated with immunoSEQ multiplex PCR, while TCRdb's copy carries only in-frame clones and drops some. The table has around 140,000 clones, roughly 80% seen once; the top ten hold 2.5% to 3%. The TCR sequence derives from a female donor in good health and CMV-seronegative. The sequenced sample was PBMCs. The chain has TRBV19 and TRBJ2-1; D might be TRBD2 (5 bases). In DNA form, the CDR3 reads TGTGCCAGTAGTATTATCGGGCGGACGATAACGGGGGAGCAGTTCTTC. This codes for CASSIIGRTITGEQFF.